The T cell receptor beta chain described here comes from a study of blood T cell repertoires in COVID-19. Study summary: Samples representing acute and convalescent COVID-19 were sourced from the United States, Italy and Spain.

This clone was counted a few times. In the source study's methods: Estimation of nucleated cell counts was performed using reference gene primer amplification. Generated by immunoSEQ multiplex PCR, the TCRdb table keeps only in-frame clones and is missing some. The V and J calls and clone size are taken from that table; D and trimming were inferred from the DNA. Of roughly 57,000 clones in the sample, about three quarters are singletons; the top ten hold 43%. Germline CDR1 is LNHDA and CDR2 is SQIVND (reference sequence). V was shortened by 3 bases and J by 7 bases, with 19 bases between the two germline ends. CDR3 length equals 17 residues.

Sequences were obtained from peripheral blood. This chain uses TRBV19 with TRBJ1-6, with D maybe TRBD1 (5 bases). The receptor was isolated from a man between 65 and 85 years old with active or convalescent COVID-19. CDR3 sequence: CASSISSWGADNSPLHF. CDR3 nucleotides: TGTGCCAGTAGTATCAGTTCTTGGGGCGCAGACAATTCACCCCTCCACTTT.